Below, one T cell receptor (beta chain) is given with its context. The sample is drawn from a study of blood T cell repertoires in COVID-19. Whole-study context: Material from acute and convalescent COVID-19 was sourced from the United States, Italy and Spain. T cells, B-cell-depleted T cells, or PBMCs supplied cDNA or gDNA.

Methods used by the authors: Reference gene primer amplification in the assay estimated nucleated cell counts. Using immunoSEQ multiplex PCR, the repertoire was profiled, and TCRdb retains in-frame clones only, with some absent. From that table come the V and J calls and clone size; the DNA was used to work out D and trimming. The data show approximately 190,000 clones, with 90% seen just once and 0.5% to 0.65% held by the top ten. V lost 1 base and J lost 6; bases outside the gene matches: 11. This CDR3 region has 16 residues. CDR1 is SGHVS, CDR2 FQNEAQ, per germline. The sequenced material came from peripheral blood. The chain couples TRBV7-8 to TRBJ1-2, with 7 bases fitting TRBD1. This sequence was found in a man in his fifties or sixties with acute or convalescent COVID-19. CDR3 in amino acids: CASSLDPTLTGHGYTF. The CDR3 bases are TGTGCCAGCAGCTTAGACCCAACCTTGACAGGGCATGGCTACACCTTC.